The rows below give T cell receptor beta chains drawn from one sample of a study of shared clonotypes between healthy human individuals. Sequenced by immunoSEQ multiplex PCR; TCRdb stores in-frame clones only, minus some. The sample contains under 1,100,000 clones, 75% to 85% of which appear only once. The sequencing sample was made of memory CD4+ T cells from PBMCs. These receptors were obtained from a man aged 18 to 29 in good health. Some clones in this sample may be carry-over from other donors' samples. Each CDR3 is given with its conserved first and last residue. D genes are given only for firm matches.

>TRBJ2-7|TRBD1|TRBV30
CAWRPGQGSYEQYF
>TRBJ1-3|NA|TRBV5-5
CASSLAGNTIYF
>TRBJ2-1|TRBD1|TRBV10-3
CAIRRQGASNEQFF
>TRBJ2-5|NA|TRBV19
CASSNYQETQYF
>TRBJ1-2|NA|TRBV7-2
CASSPSMNYGYTF
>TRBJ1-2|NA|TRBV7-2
CASSLGLGVGVDGYTF
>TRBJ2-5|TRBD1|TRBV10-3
CAISRQGRNTIQETQYF
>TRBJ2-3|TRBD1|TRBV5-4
CASSFRTGGTDTQYF
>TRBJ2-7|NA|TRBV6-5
CASSYSGDRILEQYF
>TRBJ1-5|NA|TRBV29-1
CSAKSATDSNQPQHF
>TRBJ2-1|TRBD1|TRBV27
CASSSRTGNLYNEQFF
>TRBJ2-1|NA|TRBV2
CASSVRRGSYNEQFF
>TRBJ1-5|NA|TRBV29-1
CSVTGQPQHF
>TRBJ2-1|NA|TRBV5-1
CASSLGSGSSYNEQFF
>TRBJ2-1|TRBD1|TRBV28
CASFSTLDRAYNEQFF
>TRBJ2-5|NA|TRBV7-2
CASSLTVGTQYF
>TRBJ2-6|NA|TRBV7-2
CASSPISGANVLTF
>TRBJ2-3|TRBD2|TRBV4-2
CASSQGGLAGGPGTDTQYF
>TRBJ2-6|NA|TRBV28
CASSLYLGGSGANVLTF
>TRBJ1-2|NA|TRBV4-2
CASSQERSGEYGYTF
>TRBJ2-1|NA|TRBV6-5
CAGSYGFLARANEQFF
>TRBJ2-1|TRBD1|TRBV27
CASNPGQGTPSGLNEQFF
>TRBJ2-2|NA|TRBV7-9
CASSQNAGSTGELFF
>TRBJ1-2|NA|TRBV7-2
CASSSRRSGGYGYTF
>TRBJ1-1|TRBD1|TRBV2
CASSATGDNTEAFF
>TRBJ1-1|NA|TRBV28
CASSLPGLGNTEAFF
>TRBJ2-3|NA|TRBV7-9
CASSLVVTGSTDTQYF
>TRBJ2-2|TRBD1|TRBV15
CATSRGQGGTGELFF
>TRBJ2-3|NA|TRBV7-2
CASSLETLREQYF
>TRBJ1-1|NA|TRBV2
CASSRQVINTEAFF
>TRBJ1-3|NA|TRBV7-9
CASSLAYVGNGNTIYF
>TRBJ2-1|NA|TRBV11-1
CASSLVRGGGFNEQFF
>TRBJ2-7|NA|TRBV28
CASSSGTEAYEQYF
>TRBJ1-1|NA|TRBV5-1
CASSLALMELNTEAFF
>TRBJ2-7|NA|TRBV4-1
CASSKGPAYEQYF
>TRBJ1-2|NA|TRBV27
CASTLKAGYGYTF
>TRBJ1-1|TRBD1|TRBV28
CASSWGGQARAFF
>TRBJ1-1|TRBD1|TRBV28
CACKGQGAEAFF
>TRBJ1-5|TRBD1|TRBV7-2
CASSLGGQRNQPQHF
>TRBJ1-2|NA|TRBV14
CASSLSGNYGYTF
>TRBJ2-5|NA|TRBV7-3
CASSGRKTQYF
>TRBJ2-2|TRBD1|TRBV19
CASNRGQVYTGELFF
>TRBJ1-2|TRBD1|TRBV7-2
CASSGTGSGYTF
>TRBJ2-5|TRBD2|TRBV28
CASSSSAHQGGSQETQYF
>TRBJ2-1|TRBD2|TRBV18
CASSPPTSGYNEQFF
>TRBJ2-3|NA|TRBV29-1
CSVDEDRTDTQYF
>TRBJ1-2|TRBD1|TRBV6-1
CASSGTGGDDYGYTF
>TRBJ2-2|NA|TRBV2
CASSGAARLTGELFF
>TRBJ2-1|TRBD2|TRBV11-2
CASSLAALAGNFNEQFF
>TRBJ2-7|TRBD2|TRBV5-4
CASSRLGLASYEQYF
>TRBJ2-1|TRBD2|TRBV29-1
CSSKGTSHYNEQFF
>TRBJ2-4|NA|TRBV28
CASSRSPGRVNIQYF
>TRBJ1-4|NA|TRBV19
CASSMGSEEKLFF
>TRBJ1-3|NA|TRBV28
CASSPPGVPGNTIYF